The clone carrying this TCR beta chain has a count of ten or more. What it binds is unknown. This entry is derived from a study of blood T cells in healthy people across ages. On the study more broadly: Per every two T cells, about one barcoded beta molecule was captured by template switching. Study-wide results and caveats: Estimates of diversity drawn from one million T cells were considered underestimates.

V was pared by 8 bases and J by 3 bases, with 2 bases of the junction left unmatched. Germline assignment: CDR1 SQVTM and CDR2 ANQGSEA. This CDR3 is built from 12 residues. Primed by a sample-barcoded 5' primer and a J-beta primer mix, a second PCR proceeded for 7 to 11 cycles. Each cDNA was tagged by a template-switch adaptor containing 12 random nucleotides. TCRdb used MiXCR to reprocess the 5' RACE reads, holding one entry per CDR3 protein. The sample has 850,000 or so distinct CDR3 sequences; around 28% are singletons. The study isolated at least 6.5 million PBMCs from each sample. The chain uses TRBV29-1 and TRBJ1-2; 11 positions agree with TRBD1. The receptor was derived from a woman at least 80 years old in good health. The source material was blood. The CDR3 nucleotides are TGCAGCACGGGACAGGGGGACTATGGCTACACCTTC. Residues: CSTGQGDYGYTF.